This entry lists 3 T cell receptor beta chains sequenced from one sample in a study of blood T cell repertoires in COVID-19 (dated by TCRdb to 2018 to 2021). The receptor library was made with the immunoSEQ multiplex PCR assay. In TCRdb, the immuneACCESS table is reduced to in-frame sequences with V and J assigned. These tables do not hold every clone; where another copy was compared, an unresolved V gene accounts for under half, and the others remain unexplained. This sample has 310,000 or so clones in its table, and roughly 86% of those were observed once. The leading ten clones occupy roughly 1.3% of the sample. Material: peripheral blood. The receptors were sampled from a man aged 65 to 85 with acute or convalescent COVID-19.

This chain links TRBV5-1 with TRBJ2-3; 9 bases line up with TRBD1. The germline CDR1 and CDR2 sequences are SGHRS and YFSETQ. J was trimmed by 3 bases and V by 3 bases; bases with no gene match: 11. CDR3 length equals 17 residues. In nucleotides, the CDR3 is TGCGCCAGCAGCTCATACACCGGGACAGGGAGAACAGATACGCAGTATTTT. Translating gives CASSSYTGTGRTDTQYF. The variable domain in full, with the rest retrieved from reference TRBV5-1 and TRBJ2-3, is KAGVTQTPRYLIKTRGQQVTLSCSPISGHRSVSWYQQTPGQGLQFLFEYFSETQRNKGNFPGRFSGRQFSNSRSEMNVSTLELGDSALYLCASSSYTGTGRTDTQYFGPGTRLTVL.

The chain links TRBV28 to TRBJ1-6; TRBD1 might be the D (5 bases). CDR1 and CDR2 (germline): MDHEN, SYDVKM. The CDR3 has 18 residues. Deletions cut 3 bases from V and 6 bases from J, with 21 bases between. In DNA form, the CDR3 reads TGTGCCAGCAGTTTTTCTGAGAGCGGGGCGCCTACTAATTCACCCCTCCACTTT. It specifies CASSFSESGAPTNSPLHF.

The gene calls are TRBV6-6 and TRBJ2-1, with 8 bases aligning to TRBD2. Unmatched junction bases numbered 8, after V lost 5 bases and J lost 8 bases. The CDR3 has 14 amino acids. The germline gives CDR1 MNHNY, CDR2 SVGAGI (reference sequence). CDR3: CASSRTREVDEQFF. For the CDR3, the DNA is TGTGCCAGCAGTCGAACGCGGGAGGTCGATGAGCAGTTCTTC.